This T cell receptor beta chain was captured by sequencing in a study of blood T cell repertoires in COVID-19. Study information: Samples of COVID-19 (acute and convalescent) were obtained from the United States, Italy and Spain. T cells, B-cell-depleted T cells, or PBMCs supplied cDNA or gDNA.

During active infection, Seattle patients enrolled and were then monitored through disease. There are a few counts of this clone. CDR3 length: 16 amino acids. J gave up 1 base and V 1 base, and 3 bases lay outside the gene matches. In germline, CDR1 is SEHNR, CDR2 FQNEAQ (reference sequence). Under the authors' procedure: Estimation of nucleated cell counts relied on the amplification of reference gene primers. This table comes from immunoSEQ multiplex PCR, and its TCRdb copy is limited to in-frame clones, with some not included. V, J and clone size are taken as reported in that table, and D and trimming were inferred from the DNA itself. In the table there are a few hundred thousand clones, nearly 90% of which are singletons.

This chain joins TRBV7-9 and TRBJ2-5, with 10 bases lining up with TRBD2. The receptor was derived from a woman between 25 and 40 years old with COVID-19, enrolled during active disease. Sequencing used peripheral blood. The chain's CDR3 is CASSLVLAGGQETQYF. CDR3 nucleotide sequence: TGTGCCAGCAGCTTAGTTTTAGCGGGGGGCCAAGAGACCCAGTACTTC.